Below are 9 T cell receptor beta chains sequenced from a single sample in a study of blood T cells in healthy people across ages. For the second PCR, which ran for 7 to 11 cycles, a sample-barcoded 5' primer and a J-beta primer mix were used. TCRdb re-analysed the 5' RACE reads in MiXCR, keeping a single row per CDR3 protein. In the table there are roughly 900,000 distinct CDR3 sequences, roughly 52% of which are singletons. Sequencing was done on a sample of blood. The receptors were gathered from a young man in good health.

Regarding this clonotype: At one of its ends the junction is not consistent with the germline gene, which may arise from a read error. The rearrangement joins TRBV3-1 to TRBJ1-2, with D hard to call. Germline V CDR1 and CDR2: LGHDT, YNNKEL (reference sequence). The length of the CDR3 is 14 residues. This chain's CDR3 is CTSSQSSKSHGYTF. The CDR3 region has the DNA TGTACCAGCAGCCAATCCTCCAAGTCGCATGGCTACACCTTC. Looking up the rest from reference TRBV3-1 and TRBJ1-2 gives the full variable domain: DTAVSQTPKYLVTQMGNDKSIKCEQNLGHDTMYWYKQDSKKFLKIMFSYNNKELIINETVPNRFSPKSPDKAHLNLHINSLELGDSAVYFCTSSQSSKSHGYTFGSGTRLTVV.

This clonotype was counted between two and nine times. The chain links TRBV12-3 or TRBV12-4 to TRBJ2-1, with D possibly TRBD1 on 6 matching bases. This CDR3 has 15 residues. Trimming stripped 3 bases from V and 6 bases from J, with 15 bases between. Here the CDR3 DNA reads TGTGCCAGCAGTTTTGCGAGGGGGACCCGCAATGAGCAGTTCTTC. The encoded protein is CASSFARGTRNEQFF.

The CDR3 is CASSGGQGSNQPQHF. CDR3 bases: TGTGCCAGCAGTGGGGGACAGGGTAGCAATCAGCCCCAGCATTTT. The chain employs TRBV6-1 and TRBJ1-5, with 9 bases lining up with TRBD1. The germline V gene encodes CDR1 MNHNS and CDR2 SASEGT. The CDR3 spans 15 residues. V shed 4 bases and J 0 bases; nucleotides not matched to a gene: 1.

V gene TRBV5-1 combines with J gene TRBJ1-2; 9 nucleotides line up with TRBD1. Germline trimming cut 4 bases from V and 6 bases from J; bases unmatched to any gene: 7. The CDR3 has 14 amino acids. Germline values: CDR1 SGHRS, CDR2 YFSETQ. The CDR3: CASSLDRGGDGYTF. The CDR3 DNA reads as TGCGCCAGCAGCCTGGACAGGGGCGGGGATGGCTACACCTTC.

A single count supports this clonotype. CDR3 bases: TGCAGCGTTGGCGGCCCGGGACAGGGTTCCCCAGATACGCAGTATTTT. It is translated as CSVGGPGQGSPDTQYF. The chain combines TRBV29-1 with TRBJ2-3, with 9 nucleotides matching TRBD1. Germline values: CDR1 SQVTM, CDR2 ANQGSEA. The CDR3 totals 16 residues. V trimming: 4 bases; J trimming: 4 bases; junction bases outside the gene matches: 12.

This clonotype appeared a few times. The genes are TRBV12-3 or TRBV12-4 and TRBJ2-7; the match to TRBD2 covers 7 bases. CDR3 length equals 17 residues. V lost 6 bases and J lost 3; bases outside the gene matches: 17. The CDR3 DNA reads TGTGCCAGCAGCCCCAATAGCGAAGCGGGACCCGACTACGAGCAGTACTTC. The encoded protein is CASSPNSEAGPDYEQYF.

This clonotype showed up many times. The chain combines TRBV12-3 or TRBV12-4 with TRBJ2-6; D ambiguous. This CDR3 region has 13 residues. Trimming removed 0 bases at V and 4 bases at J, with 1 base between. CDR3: CASSLAGANVLTF. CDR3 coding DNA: TGTGCCAGCAGTTTAGCCGGGGCCAACGTCCTGACTTTC.

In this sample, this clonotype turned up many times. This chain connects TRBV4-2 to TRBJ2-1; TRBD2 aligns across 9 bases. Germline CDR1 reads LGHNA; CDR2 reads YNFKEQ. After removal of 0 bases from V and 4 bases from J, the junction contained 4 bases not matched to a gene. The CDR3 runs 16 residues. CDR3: CASSQDRAGGYNEQFF. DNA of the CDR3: TGTGCCAGCAGCCAAGATAGGGCGGGGGGGTACAATGAGCAGTTCTTC.

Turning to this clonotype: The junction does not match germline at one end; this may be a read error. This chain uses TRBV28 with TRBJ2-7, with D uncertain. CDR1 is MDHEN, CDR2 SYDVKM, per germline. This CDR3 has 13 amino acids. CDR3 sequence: CTSTSTGSYEQYF. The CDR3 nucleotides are TGTACCAGCACCTCAACGGGCTCCTACGAGCAGTACTTC.